This T cell receptor beta chain was captured by sequencing in a study of blood T cell repertoires in COVID-19. The data were produced by immunoSEQ multiplex PCR, yet TCRdb's version contains in-frame clones alone and is incomplete. The data hold hundreds of thousands of clones, with 89% observed a single time. During active infection, Seattle patients enrolled and were then monitored through disease. Germline loops: CDR1 SGHNT, CDR2 YYREEE (reference sequence). The CDR3 is made up of 16 amino acids. V was trimmed by 0 bases and J by 2 bases, leaving 11 bases between them. The receptor was derived from a man younger than 30 with COVID-19, enrolled during active disease. The sample taken for sequencing was peripheral blood. The chain links TRBV5-4 to TRBJ2-2; possibly TRBD2 for D (6 bases). The DNA of the CDR3 is TGTGCCAGCAGCTTGGGTGGAGGGGAAAACACCGGGGAGCTGTTTTTT. Protein sequence: CASSLGGGENTGELFF.